This TCR beta chain is from a study of T cells expressing NK-cell markers. Looking at the study overall: CD3+CD56+NKG2C+, CD3+CD56+NKG2C- and CD3+CD56-NKG2C+ T cells, once sorted, supplied the TCR beta repertoires.

This CDR3 has 15 residues. Germline V gene sequence: CDR1 SGHTA, CDR2 FQGTGA. TCR beta cDNA was made by 5'RACE template switching with UMIs. TCRdb re-called the 5' RACE reads, yielding one record per CDR3 amino acid sequence without DNA. Its listing shows about 550,000 distinct CDR3 sequences. The sequenced sample consisted of blood T cells: a sorted CD56 or NKG2C T cell subset, CD4+ or CD8+ T cells, or bulk PBMC T cells (not recorded which). The genes are TRBV7-3 and TRBJ2-1; TCRdb proposes TRBD2, but this gene call is untestable without DNA. This clonotype was obtained from a man aged 18 to 29 in good health. CDR3 region: CASSFAGGEYNEQFF.